This TCR beta chain was identified during a study of Graves' ophthalmopathy and Graves' hyperthyroidism. Points from the study as a whole: The authors also found most expanded thyroid clonotypes above 0.001 frequency in blood.

By definition, stable hyperthyroidism involved no ophthalmopathy within 18 months of follow-up. The study amplified TCR beta CDR3 regions using RNA transcripts. In the first round, RT-PCR was carried out with HTBI primers, and a multiplex PCR formed the second round. TCRdb redid the calling of the multiplex PCR reads with MiXCR, one entry per CDR3 protein. The sample lists hundreds of thousands of distinct CDR3 sequences, about a fifth occurring once. This clonotype was seen repeatedly, ten times or more. Antigen specificity is unknown. One junction end disagrees with the germline gene, perhaps due to a read error. This TCR was recovered from a young woman with stable Graves' hyperthyroidism. Some clones in this sample may be carry-over from other donors' samples. Source material: peripheral blood.

CDR3 sequence (DNA): TGTGCCAGCAGTGATATCCGGTTGAACATTAAGTACTTC. It encodes CASSDIRLNIKYF. The chain carries TRBV6-1 and TRBJ2-4; D unresolved. The CDR3 consists of 13 residues. Germline loops: CDR1 MNHNS, CDR2 SASEGT.